This T cell receptor beta chain is from a study of control samples from healthy donors and cancer patients. The CDR3 extends over 14 amino acids. Losses at the gene ends were 5 bases for V and 5 bases for J; bases not matched to a gene: 6. CDR1 and CDR2 (germline): LGHDT, YNNKEL (reference sequence). Repertoires were generated with immunoSEQ multiplex PCR, while TCRdb's copy carries only in-frame clones and drops some. Here the sample spans 100,000 to 150,000 clones, roughly 95% being singletons. The chain has TRBV3-1 (or the pseudogene TRBV3-2) and TRBJ2-3, with 8 nucleotides matching TRBD2. The receptor was derived from a man younger than 45 in good health. Sequenced material: blood. CDR3 loop: CASSYGLARDTQYF. CDR3 in DNA: TGTGCCAGCAGCTATGGACTAGCCCGAGATACGCAGTATTTT.